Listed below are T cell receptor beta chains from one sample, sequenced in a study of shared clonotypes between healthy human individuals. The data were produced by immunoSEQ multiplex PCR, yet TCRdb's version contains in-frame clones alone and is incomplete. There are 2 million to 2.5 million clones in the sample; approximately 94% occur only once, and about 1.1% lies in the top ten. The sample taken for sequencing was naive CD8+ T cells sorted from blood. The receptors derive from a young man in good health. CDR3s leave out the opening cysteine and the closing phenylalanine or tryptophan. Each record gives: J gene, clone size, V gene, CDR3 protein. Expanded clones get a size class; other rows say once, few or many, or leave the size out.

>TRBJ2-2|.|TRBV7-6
ASSFELAGEVHTGELF
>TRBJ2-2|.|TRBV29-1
SVSGTGVSGELF
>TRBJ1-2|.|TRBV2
ASTSIVRRDYGYT
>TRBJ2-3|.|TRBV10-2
ASSATAPASTDTQY
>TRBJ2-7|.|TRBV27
ASSFSYEYEQY
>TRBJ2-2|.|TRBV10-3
ATSWTGEHGELF
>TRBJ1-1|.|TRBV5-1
ASSSLGGNTEAF
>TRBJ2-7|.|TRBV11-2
ASSRPGTEYEQY
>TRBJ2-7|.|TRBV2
ASSVGGVEQY
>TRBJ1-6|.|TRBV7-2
ASSPLGGPAIFSLH
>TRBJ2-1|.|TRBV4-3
ASSILAGGPYNEQF
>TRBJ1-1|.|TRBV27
ATKTGGADTEAF
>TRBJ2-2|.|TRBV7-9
ASSLDRGRFTGELF
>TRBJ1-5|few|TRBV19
ASSTYNQPQH
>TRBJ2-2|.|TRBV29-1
SVVGGGGELF
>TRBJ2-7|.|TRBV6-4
ASLVRGSLIDDEQY
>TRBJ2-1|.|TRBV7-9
ASSPSSGVDYNEQF
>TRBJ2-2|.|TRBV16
ASSQFRQGAGELF
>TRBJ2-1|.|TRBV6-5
ASSYGGGGNEQF
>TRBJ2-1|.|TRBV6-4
ASSDSNSGDKNEQF
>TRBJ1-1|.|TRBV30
AWSVVPYPEAF
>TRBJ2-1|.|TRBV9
ASSVGDSGNEQF
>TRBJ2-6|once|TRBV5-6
ASSPVASGANVLT
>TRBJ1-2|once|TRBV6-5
ASSWDTNYGYT
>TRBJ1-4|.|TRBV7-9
ASSLSLVKGSTNEKLF
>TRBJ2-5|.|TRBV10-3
AISGSLGLAGETQY
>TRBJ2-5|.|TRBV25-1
ASDTGGLGETQY
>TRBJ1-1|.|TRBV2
ASSVGYTEAF
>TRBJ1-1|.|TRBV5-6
ASSLRRTEAF
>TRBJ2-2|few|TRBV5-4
ASSLGGTGELF
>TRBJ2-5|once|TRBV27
ASTPFGGAETQY
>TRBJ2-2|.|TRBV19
ASSIVGNTGELF
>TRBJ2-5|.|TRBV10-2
ASSLTGGEETQY
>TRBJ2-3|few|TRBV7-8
ASSLAGLLSTDTQY
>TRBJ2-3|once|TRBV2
ASSEERQGQDTQY
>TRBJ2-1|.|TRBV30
AWSVIISGEEQF
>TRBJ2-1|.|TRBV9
ASSVRAGSSYNEQF
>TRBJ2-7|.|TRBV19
ASSIELAGGEQY
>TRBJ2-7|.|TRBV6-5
ASSYASIGEQY
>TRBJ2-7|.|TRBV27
ASSSVGTGDYEQY
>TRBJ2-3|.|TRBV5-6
ASSSITDTQY
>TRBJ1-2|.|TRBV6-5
ASSYGRGTKHYGYT